This TCR beta chain was retrieved from a study of OX40 agonist ivuxolimab in advanced cancers. Whole-study context: Treatment received earlier with anti-PD-1, anti-PD-L1 or anti-CTLA-4 agents was allowed, and under 50% had some. Study outcomes and limitations: Among expanded peripheral T cells, antigen specificity went undetermined.

Assay used: immunoSEQ multiplex PCR; TCRdb lists only in-frame clones, some missing. This sample carries approximately 90,000 clones, around 90% of them seen once, and the ten largest clones take 0.79%. In regard to this clone: No antigen is known for it.

This CDR3 spans 12 amino acids. The V gene lost 3 bases and the J gene lost 5 bases, with 5 bases spanning the gap. Germline V lookup: CDR1 SGHTA, CDR2 FQGNSA. Blood got drawn at baseline, again on cycle 4 day 1, and then on cycle 7 day 1. The TCR was taken from an adult with an advanced solid tumor such as melanoma, head and neck, liver or kidney cancer. The sequencing used CD4+ or CD8+ T cells sorted from blood, collected in a trial of the OX40 agonist ivuxolimab. This chain connects TRBV7-2 to TRBJ1-5; D unclear. CDR3 sequence: CASSFSDQPQHF. CDR3 DNA sequence: TGTGCCAGCAGCTTCTCTGATCAGCCCCAGCATTTT.